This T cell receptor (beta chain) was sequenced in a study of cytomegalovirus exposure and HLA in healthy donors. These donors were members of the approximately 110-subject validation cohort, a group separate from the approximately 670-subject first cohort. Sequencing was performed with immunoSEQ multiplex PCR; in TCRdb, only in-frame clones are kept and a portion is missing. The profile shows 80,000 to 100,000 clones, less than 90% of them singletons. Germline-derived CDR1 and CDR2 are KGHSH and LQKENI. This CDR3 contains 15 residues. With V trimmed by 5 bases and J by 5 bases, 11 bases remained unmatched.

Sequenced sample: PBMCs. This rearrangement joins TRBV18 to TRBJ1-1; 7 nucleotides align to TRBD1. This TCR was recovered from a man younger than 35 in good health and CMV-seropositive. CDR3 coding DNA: TGTGCCAGCTCAGCCACACAGGGGACGGGGACTGAAGCTTTCTTT. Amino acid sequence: CASSATQGTGTEAFF.